The 29 T cell receptor beta chains given below trace back to one sample, sequenced in a study of T cell responses to AZD1222 COVID-19 vaccine. The table came from immunoSEQ multiplex PCR; TCRdb's copy has only in-frame clones and leaves some out. The sample holds around 58,000 clones, 80% to 90% seen once. The specimen was peripheral blood, collected on day 0 of AZD1222 vaccination. Receptor source: an adult in good health.

The V call is TRBV6-5, the J call TRBJ1-1; TRBD1 is a possible D gene (5 bases). Trimming shortened V by 7 bases and J by 9 bases, and 12 bases separated the two germline ends. The CDR3 consists of 11 residues. Per germline, CDR1 MNHEY and CDR2 SVGAGI. DNA of the CDR3: TGTGCCAGCATAAGGGGTTTAAAAGCTTTCTTT. This sequence encodes CASIRGLKAFF.

This sequence joins TRBV6-4 and TRBJ2-1; weak D call: TRBD2 (5 bases). Germline loops: CDR1 MRHNA, CDR2 SNTAGT. The V end lost 5 bases, the J end lost 2 bases, and 13 bases lay between the germline ends. CDR3 length equals 15 residues. CDR3 DNA: TGTGCCAGCAGTACCGAGGCGACTACCTACAATGAGCAGTTCTTC. Translating it yields CASSTEATTYNEQFF.

The CDR3 sequence is CASSATSGRGNEQFF. The CDR3 DNA follows: TGTGCCAGCAGCGCAACTAGCGGGAGGGGGAATGAGCAGTTCTTC. V and J are TRBV9 and TRBJ2-1; TRBD2 agrees at 13 bases. CDR1 and CDR2 (germline): SGDLS, YYNGEE. The CDR3 spans 15 residues. V dropped 3 bases and J dropped 7; count of bases not matched to a gene: 4.

The V call is TRBV5-1, the J call TRBJ2-1, with D tentatively TRBD2 (6 bases). In germline, CDR1 is SGHRS, CDR2 YFSETQ. The V end was cut by 0 bases, the J end by 3 bases, with 10 bases between. This CDR3 is built from 15 residues. In nucleotides, the CDR3 is TGCGCCAGCAGCTTGGTAGGGGACTTCTACAATGAGCAGTTCTTC. This sequence encodes CASSLVGDFYNEQFF.

With respect to this clone: The sample holds other DNA sequences that translate to the same CDR3. This chain links TRBV6-5 with TRBJ1-2; D is unresolved. The length of the CDR3 is 14 residues. The V gene lost 0 bases and the J gene lost 8 bases, with 13 bases spanning the gap. Germline-derived CDR1 and CDR2 are MNHEY and SVGAGI. CDR3 amino acids: CASSYSGGIYGYTF. The CDR3, as DNA: TGTGCCAGCAGTTACTCAGGAGGAATCTACGGCTACACCTTC.

The chain recombines TRBV6-5 with TRBJ2-4; no firm D call. Per the germline V gene, CDR1 is MNHEY and CDR2 is SVGAGI. The V and J ends lost 6 bases and 1 base respectively, with 13 bases between them. This CDR3 spans 15 amino acids. Written as DNA, the CDR3 is TGTGCCAGCAGCTCCGTCGGCGCTGCCAAAAACATTCAGTACTTC. This gives the protein CASSSVGAAKNIQYF.

V and J are TRBV24-1 and TRBJ2-2; 10 bases are shared with TRBD2. The CDR3 covers 20 residues. The germline V gene has CDR1 KGHDR and CDR2 SFDVKD. J gave up 0 bases and V 3 bases, and 12 bases lay outside the gene matches. In DNA, the CDR3 is TGTGCCACCAGTGATCCGACGGGGTCTAGCGGGAGCTCGAACACCGGGGAGCTGTTTTTT. Its translation is CATSDPTGSSGSSNTGELFF.

In DNA form, the CDR3 reads TGTGCCATCAGTGAGTCCGTAACTAGCTCCTACAATGAGCAGTTCTTC. This codes for CAISESVTSSYNEQFF. This chain uses TRBV10-3 with TRBJ2-1; D perhaps matches TRBD2 (5 bases). In germline, CDR1 is ENHRY, CDR2 SYGVKD. There are 16 residues in the CDR3. Trimming shortened V by 0 bases and J by 0 bases, and 9 bases separated the two germline ends.

The V call is TRBV4-2, the J call TRBJ1-6, with D perhaps TRBD1 (6 bases). Germline V gene data show CDR1 as LGHNA and CDR2 as YNFKEQ. With 0 bases removed from V and 3 bases from J, the gap between germline ends came to 12 bases. The CDR3 is made up of 17 amino acids. This chain's CDR3 is CASSQDPTGYYNSPLHF. As DNA, the CDR3 is TGTGCCAGCAGCCAAGATCCGACAGGCTACTATAATTCACCCCTCCACTTT.

This chain connects TRBV6-5 to TRBJ1-1; D is uncertain. This CDR3 contains 15 residues. V lost 8 bases and J lost 1, with 17 bases in between. CDR1 and CDR2 from the germline V gene are MNHEY and SVGAGI. In nucleotides, the CDR3 is TGTGCCAGCTTGGGTCTCGAAAAAGGGAACACTGAAGCTTTCTTT. Translating gives CASLGLEKGNTEAFF.

The rearrangement links TRBV28 to TRBJ1-5; D uncertain. Germline CDR1 reads MDHEN; CDR2 reads SYDVKM. With 5 bases removed from V and 5 bases from J, the gap between germline ends came to 7 bases. This CDR3 has 12 amino acids. The CDR3 sequence: CASSRPYQPQHF. The CDR3 DNA is TGTGCCAGCAGTCGTCCATATCAGCCCCAGCATTTT.

The rearrangement links TRBV30 to TRBJ1-1; a weak D match, TRBD1 (5 bases). Germline CDR1 reads GTSNPN; CDR2 reads SVGIG (reference sequence). The germline V and J ends were trimmed by 3 bases and 0 bases, with 32 bases remaining between them. CDR3 length: 21 amino acids. CDR3 sequence: CAWRVNPRDYGTHGMNTEAFF. CDR3 in DNA: TGTGCCTGGAGGGTAAACCCACGGGACTACGGGACGCATGGGATGAACACTGAAGCTTTCTTT.

The chain joins TRBV7-3 to TRBJ1-6; TRBD1 matches 7 bases. There are 16 residues in the CDR3. Germline V lookup: CDR1 SGHTA, CDR2 FQGTGA. Losses at the gene ends were 4 bases for V and 7 bases for J; bases not matched to a gene: 10. The CDR3 DNA reads as TGTGCCAGCAGCTATACCGGGACAGTCGGAAATTCACCCCTCCACTTT. Protein: CASSYTGTVGNSPLHF.

The genes are TRBV19 and TRBJ2-5, with TRBD1 matching 7 bases. V lost 2 bases, J lost 5 bases, and 5 bases stayed unmatched. Germline CDR1 reads LNHDA; CDR2 reads SQIVND (reference sequence). The CDR3 spans 14 residues. DNA for the CDR3: TGTGCCAGTAGTATACAGGGGGTAGCGGAGACCCAGTACTTC. Its protein is CASSIQGVAETQYF.

V gene TRBV19 combines with J gene TRBJ2-5; the match to TRBD2 covers 7 bases. V dropped 3 bases and J dropped 4; count of bases not matched to a gene: 8. CDR1 is LNHDA, CDR2 SQIVND, per germline (reference sequence). The CDR3 has 15 amino acids. This CDR3 is CASSMGGSLGETQYF. The CDR3 DNA sequence: TGTGCCAGTAGTATGGGAGGGAGTCTGGGAGAGACCCAGTACTTC.

V usage is TRBV5-4 and J usage is TRBJ2-2; D unresolved. V gave up 0 bases and J gave up 5 bases, with 5 bases separating them. CDR3 length: 13 amino acids. Germline V gene lookup returns CDR1 SGHNT and CDR2 YYREEE (reference sequence). CDR3 residues: CASSLVRTGELFF. The DNA of the CDR3 is TGTGCCAGCAGCTTGGTTAGGACCGGGGAGCTGTTTTTT.

In this sample, this clone turned up once. This CDR3 is CASTRLAGPYEQYF. For the CDR3, the DNA is TGTGCCAGCACCCGGCTAGCGGGCCCCTACGAGCAGTACTTC. The chain couples TRBV6-5 to TRBJ2-7, with 8 bases that match TRBD2. Per germline, CDR1 MNHEY and CDR2 SVGAGI. The ends lost 7 bases at V and 2 bases at J; junction bases unmatched: 7. The CDR3 runs 14 residues.

The genes are TRBV6-5 and TRBJ1-2; no clear D gene. Trimming took 4 bases from V and 4 from J, leaving 19 bases between them. The CDR3 loop spans 16 amino acids. Germline-derived CDR1 and CDR2 are MNHEY and SVGAGI. In nucleotides, the CDR3 is TGTGCCAGCAGTTTTGCGGAGACCCGCCAGAGCTATGGCTACACCTTC. Protein: CASSFAETRQSYGYTF.

The CDR3 DNA is TGTGCCAGCAGTGAAGGCAGCGACTACCTTGGGACCCAGTACTTC. This gives the protein CASSEGSDYLGTQYF. The gene calls are TRBV6-1 and TRBJ2-5, with D perhaps TRBD2 (5 bases). V lost 1 base and J lost 7, with 16 bases in between. Germline V gene sequence: CDR1 MNHNS, CDR2 SASEGT. This CDR3 region has 15 residues.

The chain carries TRBV7-3 and TRBJ2-1; D is unresolved. Looked up from germline, CDR1 is SGHTA and CDR2 is FQGTGA. The CDR3 spans 14 residues. Deletions cut 4 bases from V and 6 bases from J, with 13 bases between. The CDR3 bases are TGTGCCAGCAGCTCCCCCAACGGGCCCAATGAGCAGTTCTTC. This encodes CASSSPNGPNEQFF.

The chain is built from TRBV5-1 and TRBJ2-1; maybe TRBD2 (6 bases). The CDR3 extends over 14 amino acids. Germline assignment: CDR1 SGHRS and CDR2 YFSETQ. The V end lost 7 bases, the J end lost 0 bases, and 11 bases lay between the germline ends. The CDR3 region is CASSSESSYNEQFF. As DNA, the CDR3 is TGCGCCAGCTCTAGCGAGAGCTCCTACAATGAGCAGTTCTTC.

The chain has TRBV19 and TRBJ1-2; D call uncertain. The CDR3 extends over 14 amino acids. Germline values: CDR1 LNHDA, CDR2 SQIVND (reference sequence). The V gene lost 4 bases and the J gene lost 2 bases, with 11 bases spanning the gap. This CDR3 is CASSKPGENYGYTF. In DNA form, the CDR3 reads TGTGCCAGTAGTAAGCCCGGGGAAAACTATGGCTACACCTTC.

J is TRBJ1-2 and V is TRBV11-3; maybe TRBD1 (5 bases). This CDR3 spans 17 amino acids. Looked up from germline, CDR1 is SGHNT and CDR2 is YENEEA. V was trimmed by 3 bases and J by 4 bases, leaving 21 bases between them. CDR3 sequence (DNA): TGTGCCAGCAGCTTTAGGGCAGGGCTGACGTCCGCCTATGGCTACACCTTC. Translation gives CASSFRAGLTSAYGYTF. Full variable domain (missing parts from reference TRBV11-3 and TRBJ1-2): EAGVVQSPRYKIIEKKQPVAFWCNPISGHNTLYWYLQNLGQGPELLIRYENEEAVDDSQLPKDRFSAERLKGVDSTLKIQPAELGDSAVYLCASSFRAGLTSAYGYTFGSGTRLTVV.

V and J are TRBV28 and TRBJ1-6, with D perhaps TRBD1 (5 bases). Germline V gives CDR1 MDHEN, CDR2 SYDVKM. The CDR3 runs 15 residues. Deletions cut 6 bases from V and 8 bases from J, with 17 bases between. The CDR3 DNA sequence: TGTGCCAGCAGCCCCCGGGCCTTAGGGGATTCACCCCTCCACTTT. Encoded protein: CASSPRALGDSPLHF.

The chain recombines TRBV27 with TRBJ2-1, with D possibly TRBD2 on 6 matching bases. The CDR3 contains 16 residues. V was pared by 0 bases and J by 1 base, with 10 bases between. Germline lookup yields CDR1 MNHEY and CDR2 SMNVEV (reference sequence). CDR3 protein: CASSLSKGGSYNEQFF. CDR3 in DNA: TGTGCCAGCAGTTTATCGAAGGGAGGATCCTACAATGAGCAGTTCTTC.

The V call is TRBV5-6, the J call TRBJ1-2, with 8 bases aligning to TRBD1. The CDR3 spans 18 residues. V lost 0 bases, J lost 2 bases, and 12 bases stayed unmatched. Germline V gene lookup returns CDR1 SGHDT and CDR2 YYEEEE. CDR3 region: CASSLGSGAGGTNYGYTF. CDR3 bases: TGTGCCAGCAGCTTGGGTTCTGGGGCAGGGGGCACGAACTATGGCTACACCTTC. The whole variable domain, filled in from reference TRBV5-6 and TRBJ1-2, reads DAGVTQSPTHLIKTRGQQVTLRCSPKSGHDTVSWYQQALGQGPQFIFQYYEEEERQRGNFPDRFSGHQFPNYSSELNVNALLLGDSALYLCASSLGSGAGGTNYGYTFGSGTRLTVV.

The rearrangement links TRBV28 to TRBJ2-5, with TRBD1 matching 9 bases. The V and J ends lost 4 bases and 5 bases, in that order; junction bases with no gene match: 5. Germline values: CDR1 MDHEN, CDR2 SYDVKM. This CDR3 is built from 14 residues. The CDR3 is CASSSYRGRETQYF. CDR3 DNA: TGTGCCAGCAGTTCTTACAGGGGGCGTGAGACCCAGTACTTC.

This rearrangement joins TRBV14 to TRBJ2-1; 9 nucleotides align to TRBD2. CDR1 is SGHDN and CDR2 is FVKESK in the germline V gene. The CDR3 extends over 18 amino acids. J lost 0 bases, V lost 5 bases, and 11 bases had no gene match. The chain's CDR3 is CASSNLGLAFSSYNEQFF. CDR3 DNA sequence: TGTGCCAGCAGCAACTTGGGACTAGCCTTTAGCTCCTACAATGAGCAGTTCTTC.

This sequence joins TRBV15 and TRBJ1-2; possible D gene TRBD1, 5 bases. The CDR3 extends over 15 amino acids. The V gene's germline CDR1 is LNHNV and CDR2 YYDKDF (reference sequence). V lost 0 bases and J 0 bases, leaving 8 bases between the germline ends. The DNA of the CDR3 is TGTGCCACCAGCAGAGACAGGGTAGCTAACTATGGCTACACCTTC. Its protein product is CATSRDRVANYGYTF. Complete variable domain (other parts from reference TRBV15 and TRBJ1-2): DAMVIQNPRYQVTQFGKPVTLSCSQTLNHNVMYWYQQKSSQAPKLLFHYYDKDFNNEADTPDNFQSRRPNTSFCFLDIRSPGLGDTAMYLCATSRDRVANYGYTFGSGTRLTVV.